This TCR beta chain is from a study of graft-versus-host responses after intestinal transplantation (dated by TCRdb to the early 2020s). Background on the whole study: Recipients received multivisceral, liver-intestinal, or isolated intestinal transplants. All recipients received anti-thymocyte globulin induction followed by maintenance tacrolimus and steroids for 3 to 4 years. Graft-versus-host and host-versus-graft alloreactive T cell clones were tracked in the graft, circulation and bone marrow after intestinal transplantation using bulk TCR-beta CDR3 sequencing. To identify alloreactive clones, pre-transplant mixed lymphocyte reaction products were sequenced and then compared with unstimulated pre-transplant donor and recipient T cells. Of the roughly 23 intestinal transplant recipients enrolled in the cohort, one of whom was a retransplant, a few patients without pretransplant specimens were excluded. Donor T cell macrochimerism was defined as a peak of at least 4% donor T cells among recipient peripheral blood mononuclear cells. Samples from a few later patients were sequenced in-house on an Illumina MiSeq with MiXCR processing rather than by the commercial service.

To isolate intraepithelial and lamina propria lymphocytes from graft specimens, dithiothreitol, EDTA incubations and collagenase D digestion were used. Bulk TCR-beta sequencing was performed on serial intestinal graft biopsy specimens collected as late as 600 days after transplant. Worth noting for this clone: Its antigen is not yet known. The record has no base qualities; no much larger clone is one base away.

General study outcomes and caveats: GvH clones were detected in recipient bone marrow, and some appeared earlier in ileal mucosa or blood, consistent with an intestinal mucosal origin. Patients with donor T cell macrochimerism had high GvH to HvG T cell clonal ratios in their allografts. Conclusions were limited by the relatively low number and heterogeneity of intestinal transplant patients. Early after transplant, peak levels of circulating GvH clones were found to be associated with declines in HvG clones.

The library was made by the immunoSEQ multiplex PCR assay. Adaptive Biotechnologies carried out high-throughput TCR-beta CDR3 sequencing of genomic DNA for most patients. Regarding the original processing steps: Adaptive's ImmunoSEQ software supplied the TCR sequencing data for 18 patients, while MiXCR and VDJtools were used to process a few other patients. Because the origin of CDR3 nucleotide sequences shared between donor and recipient could not be assigned, those sequences were removed. Alloreactive clones required at least 2-fold expansion over unstimulated cells and minimum CFSE-low frequency of 0.002% (template counts) or 0.001% (read counts). Clones were considered mappable if detected in sequenced pre-transplant spleen, lymph node, or MLR CFSE-low populations of the donor or recipient. Cumulative frequency of alloreactive clones was calculated as a percentage of all sequences weighted by copy number. TCRdb mirrors the immuneACCESS table, restricted to in-frame sequences. Some clones are absent from its copies; in checked studies, under half trace to an unresolved V gene, and the reason for the others is unknown. V, J and clone size are taken as reported in that table, and D and trimming were inferred from the DNA itself. The sample records about 19,000 clones, approximately 70% of which are singletons. The ten largest clones represent roughly 8% of the sample.

CDR1 and CDR2 were assigned from the germline V gene as SGHTA and FQGNSA. V is reduced by 5 bases and J by 0 bases, leaving a spacing of 17 bases between them. The CDR3 numbers 16 residues from cysteine through phenylalanine. The sequence is cut down to CDR3 DNA, 48 bases in frame from base 1. Sequenced material: ileum tissue, taken approximately 3 weeks after intestinal transplant. The TCR sequence derives from a human patient who received an intestinal transplant, so some T cells may come from the graft donor. In this chain, TRBV7-2 is recombined with TRBJ2-7; TRBD2 might be the D gene, on 6 matching bases. The DNA is TGTGCCAGCAGCCCCCGGGCGGGACCCCTCTCCTACGAGCAGTACTTC. Translated, this gives CASSPRAGPLSYEQYF. Supplemented by the reference TRBV7-2 and TRBJ2-7 proteins around the CDR3, the complete variable domain is GAGVSQSPSNKVTEKGKDVELRCDPISGHTALYWYRQSLGQGLEFLIYFQGNSAPDKSGLPSDRFSAERTGGSVSTLTIQRTQQEDSAVYLCASSPRAGPLSYEQYFGPGTRLTVT.